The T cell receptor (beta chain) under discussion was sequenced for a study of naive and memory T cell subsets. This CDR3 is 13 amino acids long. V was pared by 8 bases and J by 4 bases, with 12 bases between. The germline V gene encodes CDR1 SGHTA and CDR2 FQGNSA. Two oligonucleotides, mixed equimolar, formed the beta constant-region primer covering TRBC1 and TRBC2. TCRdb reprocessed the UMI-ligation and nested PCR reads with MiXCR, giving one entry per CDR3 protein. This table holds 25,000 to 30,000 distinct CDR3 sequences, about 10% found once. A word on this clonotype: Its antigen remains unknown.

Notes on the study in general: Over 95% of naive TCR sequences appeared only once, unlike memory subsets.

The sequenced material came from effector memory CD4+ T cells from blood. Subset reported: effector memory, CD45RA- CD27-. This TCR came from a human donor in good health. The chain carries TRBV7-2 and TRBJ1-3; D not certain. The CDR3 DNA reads TGTGCCAGCGAAAGTATTTCAGGAAACACCATATATTTT. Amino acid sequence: CASESISGNTIYF.